Listed here are 28 T cell receptor beta chains from one sample, sequenced in a study of blood T cell repertoires in COVID-19. TCRdb keeps only in-frame clones here, not all; method: immunoSEQ multiplex PCR. The sample gives around 230,000 clones, 83% of which show up once; 2% to 3% is in the top ten. The source material was peripheral blood. These receptors all stem from a middle-aged woman with active or convalescent COVID-19.

The chain couples TRBV11-3 to TRBJ1-3, with D tentatively TRBD1 (5 bases). CDR3 length: 16 amino acids. Germline assignment: CDR1 SGHNT and CDR2 YENEEA. Trimming took 0 bases from V and 2 from J, leaving 11 bases between them. CDR3 loop: CASSLDPPGTGNTIYF. The CDR3 region has the DNA TGTGCCAGCAGCTTAGATCCCCCAGGGACTGGAAACACCATATATTTT.

The gene calls are TRBV19 and TRBJ1-2; maybe TRBD1 (5 bases). The CDR3 sequence is 19 residues long. Looked up from germline, CDR1 is LNHDA and CDR2 is SQIVND (reference sequence). V lost 7 bases, J lost 4 bases, and 31 bases lay in between. This CDR3 reads CASIPAEGRGRGIPYGYTF. The CDR3 DNA sequence: TGTGCCAGTATTCCCGCTGAGGGACGAGGGCGGGGAATTCCCTATGGCTACACCTTC.

The V and J genes are TRBV30 and TRBJ2-1, with D unclear. The length of the CDR3 is 12 residues. V was clipped by 3 bases and J by 7 bases, with 10 bases between them. Germline CDR1 reads GTSNPN; CDR2 reads SVGIG (reference sequence). DNA of the CDR3: TGTGCCTGGAGGAACTTGTGGAATGAGCAGTTCTTC. Translation gives CAWRNLWNEQFF.

V and J are TRBV25-1 and TRBJ1-2; possible D gene TRBD1, 6 bases. V was trimmed by 5 bases and J by 6 bases, leaving 7 bases between them. Germline loops: CDR1 MGHDK, CDR2 SYGVNS. The CDR3 is 11 amino acids. The CDR3 DNA sequence: TGTGCCAGCAGTCACAGGGATGGCTACACCTTC. Its translation is CASSHRDGYTF.

The CDR3 DNA reads as TGTGCCAGCAGTTCGGGACTAGCGGGGTACCAAGAGACCCAGTACTTC. It encodes CASSSGLAGYQETQYF. The J gene is TRBJ2-5, the V gene TRBV6-5, with 13 bases that match TRBD2. Trimming removed 4 bases from V and 0 bases from J; junction bases left unmatched: 2. CDR3 size: 16 residues. From germline, CDR1 is MNHEY and CDR2 SVGAGI.

This clone appeared a single time. The V and J genes are TRBV5-1 and TRBJ1-2; 10 bases fit TRBD1. Per germline, CDR1 SGHRS and CDR2 YFSETQ. V trimming: 1 base; J trimming: 3 bases; junction bases outside the gene matches: 6. The CDR3 totals 16 residues. The CDR3 is CASSLTGQGVDYGYTF. CDR3 DNA: TGCGCCAGCAGCTTGACCGGACAGGGGGTTGACTATGGCTACACCTTC. Full variable domain (missing parts from reference TRBV5-1 and TRBJ1-2): KAGVTQTPRYLIKTRGQQVTLSCSPISGHRSVSWYQQTPGQGLQFLFEYFSETQRNKGNFPGRFSGRQFSNSRSEMNVSTLELGDSALYLCASSLTGQGVDYGYTFGSGTRLTVV.

The V call is TRBV29-1, the J call TRBJ2-3; TRBD1 matches 7 bases. Germline V gene sequence: CDR1 SQVTM, CDR2 ANQGSEA. Trimming took 4 bases from V and 2 from J; bases not matched to a gene: 9. The CDR3 spans 15 residues. CDR3 residues: CSVVAPGQNTDTQYF. CDR3 DNA sequence: TGCAGCGTTGTCGCTCCGGGACAGAACACAGATACGCAGTATTTT.

The chain combines TRBV2 with TRBJ1-1; the D gene is possibly TRBD1 (5 bases). This CDR3 region has 14 residues. CDR1 and CDR2 from the germline V gene are SNHLY and FYNNEI. The V gene lost 8 bases and the J gene lost 4 bases, with 17 bases spanning the gap. The CDR3 reads CASLGGGSLTEAFF. The CDR3 DNA sequence: TGTGCCAGCCTAGGCGGGGGATCGCTCACTGAAGCTTTCTTT.

The CDR3 reads CASSVESLTHNSPLHF. CDR3 nucleotides: TGTGCCAGCAGCGTGGAGTCTCTCACGCATAATTCACCCCTCCACTTT. V and J are TRBV11-3 and TRBJ1-6; D gene unclear. The CDR3 totals 16 residues. Trimming removed 5 bases from V and 5 bases from J, with 16 bases in between. Germline loops: CDR1 SGHNT, CDR2 YENEEA. Looking up the rest from reference TRBV11-3 and TRBJ1-6 gives the full variable domain: EAGVVQSPRYKIIEKKQPVAFWCNPISGHNTLYWYLQNLGQGPELLIRYENEEAVDDSQLPKDRFSAERLKGVDSTLKIQPAELGDSAVYLCASSVESLTHNSPLHFGNGTRLTVT.

The rearrangement links TRBV7-2 to TRBJ2-7; 7 nucleotides line up with TRBD1. The CDR3 extends over 15 amino acids. V dropped 5 bases and J dropped 2; count of bases not matched to a gene: 9. Germline CDR1 SGHTA, CDR2 FQGNSA. The CDR3 nucleotides read TGTGCCAGCAGCCCCTCGACAGGGTCGACCTACGAGCAGTACTTC. This translates into CASSPSTGSTYEQYF.

The J gene is TRBJ1-1, the V gene TRBV7-9; D gene ambiguous. The germline CDR1 and CDR2 sequences are SEHNR and FQNEAQ (reference sequence). CDR3 length: 16 residues. Between the trimmed V and J ends, which lost 11 bases and 2 bases, there was a span of 24 bases. The CDR3 DNA reads as TGTGCCTCTAAAAAACGGCTCTCGGGAGCAAACACTGAAGCTTTCTTT. Amino acid sequence: CASKKRLSGANTEAFF.

The V and J genes are TRBV7-2 and TRBJ2-3, with D possibly TRBD2 on 5 matching bases. Germline V gene data show CDR1 as SGHTA and CDR2 as FQGNSA. This CDR3 has 13 residues. Trimming removed 2 bases at V and 6 bases at J, with 9 bases between. The CDR3 nucleotides read TGTGCCAGCAGCTTAAGAGGGTTTGATACGCAGTATTTT. This sequence encodes CASSLRGFDTQYF.

This sequence joins TRBV19 and TRBJ2-3; TRBD2 aligns across 7 bases. The length of the CDR3 is 15 residues. Germline trimming cut 8 bases from V and 1 base from J; bases unmatched to any gene: 9. Germline CDR1 is LNHDA and CDR2 is SQIVND (reference sequence). The CDR3 sequence is CASAPSLAGTDTQYF. For the CDR3, the DNA is TGTGCCAGTGCCCCTTCTCTAGCGGGCACAGATACGCAGTATTTT.

This clone was found a few times. The CDR3: CASSQTRLAGEDEQFF. CDR3 nucleotides: TGTGCCAGCAGCCAAACCCGACTAGCGGGAGAGGATGAGCAGTTCTTC. The rearrangement uses TRBV4-2 and TRBJ2-1, with 12 bases lining up with TRBD2. Germline V lookup: CDR1 LGHNA, CDR2 YNFKEQ. CDR3 length: 16 amino acids. The trim removed 2 bases at V and 8 bases at J, leaving 7 bases unmatched.

The rearrangement joins TRBV21-1 to TRBJ1-2; no check of the table's D call, TRBD1, against the DNA was made. TRBV21-1 is flagged as a pseudogene. CDR3 length equals 17 residues. Here the CDR3 DNA reads TGTGCCAGCAGCAAAGTCGTAGGGACAGCCCAGAATTATGGCTACACCTTC. The encoded protein is CASSKVVGTAQNYGYTF.

This rearrangement joins TRBV6-5 to TRBJ1-5; tentatively, D is TRBD1 (6 bases). The CDR3 length is 14 residues. Trimming removed 2 bases at V and 7 bases at J, with 12 bases between. Germline V gene data show CDR1 as MNHEY and CDR2 as SVGAGI. This CDR3 is CASSYLQGRQPQHF. The CDR3 coding sequence is TGTGCCAGCAGTTACCTACAGGGCAGGCAGCCCCAGCATTTT.

By sample fraction, this clone is medium-sized. The V gene is TRBV6-5, the J gene TRBJ1-1; D call uncertain. With 6 bases removed from V and 0 bases from J, the gap between germline ends came to 8 bases. The CDR3 is 13 residues long. Germline V CDR1 and CDR2: MNHEY, SVGAGI. CDR3 amino acids: CASRSNMNTEAFF. The CDR3 nucleotides are TGTGCCAGCAGATCTAATATGAACACTGAAGCTTTCTTT.

The chain carries TRBV7-8 and TRBJ1-2; TRBD1 aligns across 10 bases. From germline, CDR1 is SGHVS and CDR2 FQNEAQ. The CDR3 sequence is 17 residues long. V was pared by 4 bases and J by 3 bases, with 11 bases of the junction left unmatched. The DNA for the CDR3 is TGTGCCAGCAGCTATGCTCGACAGGGGGCCGGGGACTATGGCTACACCTTC. It is translated as CASSYARQGAGDYGYTF. Based on the CDR3 plus reference TRBV7-8 and TRBJ1-2, the full variable domain is GAGVSQSPRYKVAKRGQDVALRCDPISGHVSLFWYQQALGQGPEFLTYFQNEAQLDKSGLPSDRFFAERPEGSVSTLKIQRTQQEDSAVYLCASSYARQGAGDYGYTFGSGTRLTVV.

The chain recombines TRBV6-5 with TRBJ1-6; 7 bases are a match to TRBD1. The V segment lost 6 bases and the J segment 9 bases; nucleotides outside the gene matches: 11. In germline, CDR1 is MNHEY, CDR2 SVGAGI. The CDR3 has 15 amino acids. CDR3 residues: CASRSGTAISSPLHF. CDR3 DNA sequence: TGTGCCAGCAGGAGTGGGACAGCGATAAGTTCACCCCTCCACTTT.

The chain combines TRBV19 with TRBJ1-1; TRBD1 is a possible D gene (6 bases). Germline V lookup: CDR1 LNHDA, CDR2 SQIVND (reference sequence). Trimming pared 3 bases from V and 6 bases from J, leaving 11 bases between. The CDR3 spans 13 residues. Here the CDR3 reads CASSMIGGPEAFF. The CDR3 DNA reads TGTGCCAGTAGTATGATTGGGGGCCCTGAAGCTTTCTTT.

The chain links TRBV28 to TRBJ1-4, with a possible D match to TRBD1 (5 bases). Germline lookup yields CDR1 MDHEN and CDR2 SYDVKM. The V gene lost 7 bases and the J gene lost 4 bases, with 7 bases spanning the gap. The CDR3 totals 12 residues. The CDR3 DNA sequence: TGTGCCAGCATGCAGGGTAATGAAAAACTGTTTTTT. Protein: CASMQGNEKLFF.

The rearrangement links TRBV5-5 to TRBJ2-7, with 11 bases that match TRBD2. The germline V gene encodes CDR1 SGHKS and CDR2 YYEKEE (reference sequence). The CDR3 has 15 amino acids. Trimming cost V 1 base and J 6 bases; bases outside gene matches: 6. CDR3 nucleotide sequence: TGTGCCAGCAGCTTGCTACTAGCGGGAGTCTTCGAGCAGTACTTC. Translated: CASSLLLAGVFEQYF.

This clone was observed once. The chain uses TRBV5-6 and TRBJ1-1; D is perhaps TRBD1 (5 bases). V was cut by 3 bases and J by 5 bases, with 8 bases left in between. The CDR3 loop spans 12 amino acids. CDR1 and CDR2 (germline): SGHDT, YYEEEE. The CDR3 loop reads CASSSRQTEAFF. CDR3 nucleotides: TGTGCCAGCAGCTCCCGACAGACTGAAGCTTTCTTT.

On this clone itself: The junction differs from germline at one of its ends, possibly a read error. The chain couples TRBV6-2 or TRBV6-3 to TRBJ1-1; D unclear. The CDR3 runs to 13 residues. Germline V CDR1 and CDR2: MNHEY, SVGEGT. CDR3 residues: CASSYASYTEAFF. CDR3 nucleotides: TGTGCCAGCAGTTACGCCTCGTACACCGAAGCTTTCTTT.

This clone was seen just once. The sample carries other DNA sequences with the same CDR3. The CDR3 bases are TGTGCCAGCAGCCAAGATGGGGGACAGGGTGGTCAGCCCCAGCATTTT. Translated, it gives CASSQDGGQGGQPQHF. The chain links TRBV4-2 to TRBJ1-5; 9 nucleotides agree with TRBD1. The CDR3 has 16 residues. Germline-derived CDR1 and CDR2 are LGHNA and YNFKEQ. V lost 0 bases, J lost 6 bases, and 6 bases stayed unmatched.

J is TRBJ2-7 and V is TRBV7-8; D is ambiguous. Germline CDR1 SGHVS, CDR2 FQNEAQ. With 1 base removed from V and 3 bases from J, the gap between germline ends came to 7 bases. The CDR3 consists of 13 residues. CDR3 in DNA: TGTGCCAGCAGCTTAGGTCCGTACTACGAGCAGTACTTC. Residues: CASSLGPYYEQYF.

The V and J genes are TRBV9 and TRBJ1-1; D is ambiguous. The CDR3 contains 13 residues. Per the germline V gene, CDR1 is SGDLS and CDR2 is YYNGEE. Trimming took 0 bases from V and 5 from J, leaving 8 bases between them. CDR3 region: CASSVGSGTEAFF. The CDR3 region has the DNA TGTGCCAGCAGCGTAGGATCGGGGACTGAAGCTTTCTTT.

The chain is built from TRBV11-3 and TRBJ1-5; unclear D gene. CDR3 length equals 13 residues. Germline loops: CDR1 SGHNT, CDR2 YENEEA. Between the trimmed V and J ends, which lost 5 bases and 3 bases, there was a span of 8 bases. The DNA for the CDR3 is TGTGCCAGCAGCACCGAGCCCAATCAGCCCCAGCATTTT. Translating it yields CASSTEPNQPQHF.